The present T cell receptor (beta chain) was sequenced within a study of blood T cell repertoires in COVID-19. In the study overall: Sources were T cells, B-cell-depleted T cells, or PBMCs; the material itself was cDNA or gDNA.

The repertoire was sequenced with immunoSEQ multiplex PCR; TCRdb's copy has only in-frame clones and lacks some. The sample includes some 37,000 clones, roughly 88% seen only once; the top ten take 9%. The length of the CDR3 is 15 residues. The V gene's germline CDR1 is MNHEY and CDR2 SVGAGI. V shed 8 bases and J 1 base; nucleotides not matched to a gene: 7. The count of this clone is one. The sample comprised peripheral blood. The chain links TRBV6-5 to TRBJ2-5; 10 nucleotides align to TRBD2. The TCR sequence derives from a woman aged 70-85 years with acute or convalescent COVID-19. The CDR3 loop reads CASALAGVPQETQYF. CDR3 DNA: TGTGCCAGCGCCCTAGCGGGAGTCCCCCAAGAGACCCAGTACTTC.